This is a list of T cell receptor beta chains from one sample in a study of Ad26.COV2.S vaccination and SARS-CoV-2 variants. The method was immunoSEQ multiplex PCR; TCRdb's version includes in-frame clones alone and lacks a portion of them. The sample lists 200,000 to 250,000 clones, 85% to 90% occurring once. Source: peripheral blood, taken in a trial of Ad26.COV2.S vaccine versus placebo. The receptors here all came from a person aged 18 to 65 who received the Ad26.COV2.S COVID-19 vaccine or a placebo. The CDR3 runs from the conserved cysteine through the conserved F or W. Fields, in order: J gene, D gene, V gene, clone size, CDR3 protein, CDR3 DNA. A D gene is named only where the DNA matches it firmly. Size values are once, few and many counts, or a class for expanded clones, and some rows have none.

TRBJ2-2 | . | TRBV4-3 | once | CASSRGDTGELFF | TGCGCCAGCAGCCGAGGGGACACCGGGGAGCTGTTTTTT
TRBJ2-1 | TRBD1 | TRBV28 | . | CASSTWTGPGYNEQFF | TGTGCCAGCAGTACCTGGACAGGGCCTGGGTACAATGAGCAGTTCTTC
TRBJ2-1 | . | TRBV9 | once | CASSAGGNSYNEQFF | TGTGCCAGCAGCGCCGGGGGCAACTCCTACAATGAGCAGTTCTTC
TRBJ1-3 | TRBD1 | TRBV3-1/TRBV3-2 | . | CASSQVLTGGAGNTIYF | TGTGCCAGCAGCCAAGTTCTTACAGGGGGCGCGGGAAACACCATATATTTT
TRBJ1-1 | . | TRBV18 | . | CASSPGEWVRVATEAFF | TGTGCCAGCTCACCAGGAGAGTGGGTTAGAGTGGCCACTGAAGCTTTCTTT
TRBJ2-3 | . | TRBV10-3 | . | CAISDLTGGGTDTQYF | TGTGCCATCAGTGACTTAACAGGGGGGGGCACAGATACGCAGTATTTT
TRBJ2-7 | TRBD1 | TRBV5-4 | . | CASSFPGTGSYEQYF | TGTGCCAGCAGCTTCCCCGGGACAGGCTCCTACGAGCAGTACTTC
TRBJ1-5 | . | TRBV10-3 | once | CAISGDVGQPQHF | TGTGCCATCAGTGGGGACGTGGGTCAGCCCCAGCATTTT
TRBJ1-2 | . | TRBV11-2 | . | CASSLGGFNYGYTF | TGTGCCAGCAGCTTAGGGGGGTTTAACTATGGCTACACCTTC
TRBJ2-7 | . | TRBV11-2 | few | CASRGSLMQYF | TGTGCCAGCAGGGGGTCTCTCATGCAGTACTTC
TRBJ2-5 | TRBD2 | TRBV7-9 | . | CASSLNGATAGLETQYF | TGTGCCAGCAGCTTAAACGGAGCAACAGCGGGGCTGGAGACCCAGTACTTC
TRBJ2-7 | . | TRBV27 | . | CASSPYRAFYEQYF | TGTGCCAGCAGTCCCTACAGGGCTTTCTACGAGCAGTACTTC
TRBJ1-2 | TRBD1 | TRBV19 | . | CASMKTGVYGYTF | TGTGCCAGTATGAAGACAGGGGTATATGGCTACACCTTC
TRBJ2-2 | TRBD1 | TRBV19 | few | CASSWEQWTGEVNTGELFF | TGTGCCAGTAGTTGGGAGCAATGGACAGGGGAGGTCAACACCGGGGAGCTGTTTTTT
TRBJ1-1 | . | TRBV6-1 | . | CASSEARTRGAFF | TGTGCCAGCAGTGAAGCCCGGACTAGGGGAGCTTTCTTT
TRBJ1-1 | . | TRBV6-2/TRBV6-3 | . | CASSYDGPWAEAFF | TGTGCCAGCAGTTACGATGGGCCTTGGGCTGAAGCTTTCTTT
TRBJ1-2 | TRBD1 | TRBV7-9 | . | CASRELDRDYGYTF | TGTGCCAGCAGGGAATTGGACAGGGACTATGGCTACACCTTC
TRBJ1-4 | . | TRBV28 | . | CASSLGGRVGEKLFF | TGTGCCAGCAGTTTAGGGGGCAGGGTAGGTGAAAAACTGTTTTTT
TRBJ2-5 | . | TRBV21-1 | . | CASSKGIQGPRRQETQYF | TGTGCCAGCAGCAAAGGTATACAGGGGCCACGTCGGCAAGAGACCCAGTACTTC
TRBJ2-7 | . | TRBV24-1 | . | CATSEGSLSYEQYF | TGTGCCACCAGTGAGGGTTCTCTCTCCTACGAGCAGTACTTC
TRBJ1-4 | . | TRBV27 | . | CASRGSGGKLFF | TGTGCCAGCAGGGGGTCGGGTGGAAAACTGTTTTTT
TRBJ2-2 | TRBD1 | TRBV6-1 | . | CASSEGDRGYTGELFF | TGTGCCAGCAGTGAAGGGGACAGGGGTTACACCGGGGAGCTGTTTTTT
TRBJ1-2 | . | TRBV11-3 | . | CASSPPTGFFRGYTF | TGTGCCAGCAGCCCACCGACAGGTTTTTTCCGCGGCTACACCTTC
TRBJ1-5 | TRBD1 | TRBV27 | . | CASSLQGQAGQPQHF | TGTGCCAGCAGTCTACAGGGGCAGGCGGGACAGCCCCAGCATTTT
TRBJ1-4 | TRBD1 | TRBV19 | . | CASSILGTENEKLFF | TGTGCCAGTAGTATCCTCGGGACAGAGAATGAAAAACTGTTTTTT
TRBJ1-3 | . | TRBV7-9 | . | CASSLEGRGRPNSGNTIYF | TGTGCCAGCAGCTTAGAGGGGAGGGGCAGACCTAACTCTGGAAACACCATATATTTT
TRBJ1-1 | . | TRBV19 | . | CASSIGTVEAFF | TGTGCCAGTAGTATAGGGACGGTCGAAGCTTTCTTT
TRBJ1-1 | TRBD1 | TRBV28 | . | CASRTTHRGRHTEAFF | TGTGCCAGCAGGACGACTCACAGGGGGCGCCACACTGAAGCTTTCTTT
TRBJ2-2 | . | TRBV7-7 | . | CASSFGTPNTGELFF | TGTGCTAGCAGCTTTGGGACCCCGAACACCGGGGAGCTGTTTTTT
TRBJ2-7 | . | TRBV6-2/TRBV6-3 | . | CASSGGFGIYYEQYF | TGTGCCAGCAGCGGCGGGTTTGGGATATACTACGAGCAGTACTTC
TRBJ2-1 | TRBD2 | TRBV10-3 | . | CAISESGGTYNEQFF | TGTGCCATCAGTGAGTCGGGGGGGACCTACAATGAGCAGTTCTTC
TRBJ2-5 | . | TRBV6-5 | . | CASGGPAHQETQYF | TGTGCCAGTGGGGGGCCGGCACACCAAGAGACCCAGTACTTC
TRBJ2-3 | TRBD2 | TRBV18 | . | CASSPPTSGGVAQYF | TGTGCCAGCTCACCACCCACTAGCGGGGGGGTGGCGCAGTATTTT
TRBJ1-2 | TRBD1 | TRBV18 | once | CAGGQGFNYGYTF | TGTGCCGGGGGACAGGGGTTCAACTATGGCTACACCTTC
TRBJ1-2 | TRBD1 | TRBV4-3 | . | CASSQDLDRRFYGYTF | TGCGCCAGCAGCCAAGATCTGGACAGGCGTTTCTATGGCTACACCTTC
TRBJ1-6 | TRBD1 | TRBV19 | . | CASRLDRDSPLHF | TGTGCCAGTAGGCTTGACAGGGATTCACCCCTCCACTTT
TRBJ2-7 | . | TRBV6-5 | . | CASSPLGIPYEQYF | TGTGCCAGTTCTCCCCTCGGGATTCCCTACGAGCAGTACTTC
TRBJ2-3 | . | TRBV11-3 | . | CASSERGMPTDTQYF | TGTGCCAGCAGCGAGAGGGGTATGCCGACAGATACGCAGTATTTT
TRBJ2-1 | . | TRBV12-3/TRBV12-4 | . | CASSFNGFNEQFF | TGTGCCAGCAGTTTTAACGGGTTTAATGAGCAGTTCTTC
TRBJ2-7 | . | TRBV7-9 | . | CASSRTQGLILSYEQYF | TGTGCCAGCAGCCGCACCCAGGGTTTGATCCTCTCCTACGAGCAGTACTTC
TRBJ2-3 | TRBD1 | TRBV28 | . | CASSSGTVTDTQYF | TGTGCCAGCAGCTCTGGGACAGTCACAGATACGCAGTATTTT
TRBJ2-5 | . | TRBV20-1 | . | CSASPGADKTQYF | TGCAGTGCTAGTCCAGGGGCAGATAAGACCCAGTACTTC
TRBJ1-1 | . | TRBV18 | . | CASSPPNMANTEAFF | TGTGCCAGCTCACCACCCAACATGGCGAACACTGAAGCTTTCTTT
TRBJ2-7 | . | TRBV25-1 | . | CASSGFEQYF | TGTGCCAGCAGTGGGTTTGAGCAGTACTTC
TRBJ2-7 | . | TRBV24-1 | once | CATSEFGPGGLNEQYF | TGTGCCACCAGTGAATTTGGGCCAGGGGGACTAAACGAGCAGTACTTC
TRBJ2-1 | . | TRBV7-2 | . | CASSHGQTDNEQFF | TGTGCCAGCAGCCACGGACAAACAGACAATGAGCAGTTCTTC
TRBJ2-1 | TRBD2 | TRBV6-5 | . | CASSYKFTGGPGEQFF | TGTGCCAGCAGTTACAAATTTACGGGGGGGCCCGGTGAGCAGTTCTTC
TRBJ1-1 | . | TRBV7-9 | . | CASSPVGRGLNTEAFF | TGTGCCAGCAGCCCGGTGGGGAGGGGGTTGAACACTGAAGCTTTCTTT
TRBJ1-1 | TRBD1 | TRBV7-6 | . | CASSPSQGGRGTEAFF | TGTGCCAGCAGCCCGAGCCAGGGGGGCCGAGGGACTGAAGCTTTCTTT
TRBJ2-7 | . | TRBV3-1/TRBV3-2 | . | CASSQDRADRSYEQYF | TGTGCCAGCAGCCAGGACCGGGCGGATCGTTCCTACGAGCAGTACTTC
TRBJ2-3 | TRBD1 | TRBV4-3 | few | CASSQEQGRLGDTQYF | TGCGCCAGCAGCCAAGAACAGGGGCGCCTGGGGGATACGCAGTATTTT
TRBJ2-7 | TRBD1 | TRBV18 | few | CASSHRGPDEQYF | TGTGCCAGCTCCCACAGGGGCCCGGACGAGCAGTACTTC
TRBJ1-2 | TRBD1 | TRBV15 | . | CATSRHGQGNYGYTF | TGTGCCACCAGCAGACACGGACAGGGTAACTATGGCTACACCTTC
TRBJ2-7 | TRBD2 | TRBV11-2 | . | CASSLLAGGLNEQYF | TGTGCCAGCAGCTTGCTAGCGGGAGGGCTGAACGAGCAGTACTTC